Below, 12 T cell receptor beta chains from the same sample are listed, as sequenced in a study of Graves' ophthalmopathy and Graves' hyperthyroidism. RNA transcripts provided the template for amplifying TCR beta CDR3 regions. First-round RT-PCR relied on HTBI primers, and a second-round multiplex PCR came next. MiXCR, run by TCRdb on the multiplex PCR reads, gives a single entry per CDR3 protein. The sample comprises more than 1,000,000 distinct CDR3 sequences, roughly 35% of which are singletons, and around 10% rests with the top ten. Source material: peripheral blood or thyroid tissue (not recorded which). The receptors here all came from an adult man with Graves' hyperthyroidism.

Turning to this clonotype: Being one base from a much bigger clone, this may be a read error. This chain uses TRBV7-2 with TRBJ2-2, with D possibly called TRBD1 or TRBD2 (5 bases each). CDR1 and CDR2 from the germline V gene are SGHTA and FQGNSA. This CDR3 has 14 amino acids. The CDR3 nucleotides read TGTGCCAGCAGCCCGCGGACACAGACCGGGGAGCTGCTTTTT. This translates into CASSPRTQTGELLF.

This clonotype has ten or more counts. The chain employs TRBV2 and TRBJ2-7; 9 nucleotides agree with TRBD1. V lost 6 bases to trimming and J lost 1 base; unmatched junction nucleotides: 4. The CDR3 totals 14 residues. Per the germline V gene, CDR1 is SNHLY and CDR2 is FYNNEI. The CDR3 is CASRAGTGSYEQYF. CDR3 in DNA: TGTGCCAGCAGAGCCGGGACAGGGTCCTACGAGCAGTACTTC. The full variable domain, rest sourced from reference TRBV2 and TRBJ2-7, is EPEVTQTPSHQVTQMGQEVILRCVPISNHLYFYWYRQILGQKVEFLVSFYNNEISEKSEIFDDQFSVERPDGSNFTLKIRSTKLEDSAMYFCASRAGTGSYEQYFGPGTRLTVT.

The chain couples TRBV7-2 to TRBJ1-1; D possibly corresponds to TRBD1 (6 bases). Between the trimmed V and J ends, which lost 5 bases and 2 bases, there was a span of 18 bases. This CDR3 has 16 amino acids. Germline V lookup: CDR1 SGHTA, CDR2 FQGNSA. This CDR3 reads CASSPLGGRRNTEAFF. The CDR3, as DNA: TGTGCCAGCAGCCCTCTGGGGGGGCGCAGAAACACTGAAGCTTTCTTT.

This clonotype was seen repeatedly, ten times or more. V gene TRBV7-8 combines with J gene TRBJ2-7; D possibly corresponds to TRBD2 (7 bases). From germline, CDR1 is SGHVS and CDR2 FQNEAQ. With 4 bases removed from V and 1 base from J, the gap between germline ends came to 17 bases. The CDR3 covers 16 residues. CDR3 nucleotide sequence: TGTGCCAGCAGCTCGGCCGGGGGGCAGGCGTCCTACGAGCAGTACTTC. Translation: CASSSAGGQASYEQYF.

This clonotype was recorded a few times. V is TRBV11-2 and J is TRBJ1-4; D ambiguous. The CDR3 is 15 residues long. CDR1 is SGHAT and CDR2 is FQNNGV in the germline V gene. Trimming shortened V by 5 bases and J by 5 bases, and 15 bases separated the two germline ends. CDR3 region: CASSLRSRSNEKLFF. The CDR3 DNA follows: TGTGCCAGCAGCCTCCGGTCCAGGTCAAATGAAAAACTGTTTTTT.

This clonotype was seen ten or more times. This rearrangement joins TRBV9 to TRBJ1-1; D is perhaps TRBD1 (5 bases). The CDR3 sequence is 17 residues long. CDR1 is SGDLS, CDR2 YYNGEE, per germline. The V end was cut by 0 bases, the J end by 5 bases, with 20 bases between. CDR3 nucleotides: TGTGCCAGCAGCGTAGTAATGAAAGGGGACGGGGAGACTGAAGCTTTCTTT. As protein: CASSVVMKGDGETEAFF.

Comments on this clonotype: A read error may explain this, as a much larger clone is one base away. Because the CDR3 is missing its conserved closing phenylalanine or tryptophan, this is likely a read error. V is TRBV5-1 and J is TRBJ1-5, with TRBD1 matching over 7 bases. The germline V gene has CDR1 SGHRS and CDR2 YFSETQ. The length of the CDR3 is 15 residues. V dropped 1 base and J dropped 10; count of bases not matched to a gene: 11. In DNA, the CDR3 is TGCGCCAGCAGCTTGTGGGACAGCGAATCAGGCCCCCAGCATTTG. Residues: CASSLWDSESGPQHL.

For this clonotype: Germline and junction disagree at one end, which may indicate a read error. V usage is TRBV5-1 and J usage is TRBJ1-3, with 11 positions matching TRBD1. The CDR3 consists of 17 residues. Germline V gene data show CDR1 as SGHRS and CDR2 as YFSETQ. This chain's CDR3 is CASSSPGQGVSGNTIYF. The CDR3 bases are TGTGCCAGCAGCAGTCCGGGACAGGGGGTCTCTGGAAACACCATATATTTT.

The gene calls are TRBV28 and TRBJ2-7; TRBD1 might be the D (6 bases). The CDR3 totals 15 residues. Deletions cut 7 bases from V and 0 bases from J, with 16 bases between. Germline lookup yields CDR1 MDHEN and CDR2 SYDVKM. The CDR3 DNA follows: TGTGCCAGCACGACAACACAGGGTAGCTCCTACGAGCAGTACTTC. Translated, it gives CASTTTQGSSYEQYF.

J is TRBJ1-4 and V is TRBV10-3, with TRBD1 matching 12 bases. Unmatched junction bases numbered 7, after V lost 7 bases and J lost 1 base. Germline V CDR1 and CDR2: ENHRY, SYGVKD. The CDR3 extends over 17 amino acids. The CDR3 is CAINPGTGGETNEKLFF. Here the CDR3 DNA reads TGTGCCATCAACCCCGGGACAGGGGGCGAAACTAATGAAAAACTGTTTTTT.

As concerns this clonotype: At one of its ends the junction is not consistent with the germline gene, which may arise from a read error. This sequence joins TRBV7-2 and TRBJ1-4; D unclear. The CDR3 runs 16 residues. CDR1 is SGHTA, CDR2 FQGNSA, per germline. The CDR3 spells CASSQDPSPTGEKLFF. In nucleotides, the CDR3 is TGCGCCAGCAGCCAAGATCCCAGTCCGACGGGGGAAAAACTGTTTTTT.

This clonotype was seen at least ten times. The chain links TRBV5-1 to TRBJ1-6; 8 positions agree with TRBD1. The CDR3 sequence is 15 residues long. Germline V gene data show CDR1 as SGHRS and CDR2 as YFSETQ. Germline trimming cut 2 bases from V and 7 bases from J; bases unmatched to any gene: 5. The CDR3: CASSFRTGRNSPLHF. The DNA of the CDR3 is TGCGCCAGCAGCTTCCGGACAGGGCGCAATTCACCCCTCCACTTT.